The clone carrying this T cell receptor (beta chain) was seen repeatedly, ten times or more. Its cognate antigen is unknown. Breast cancer patients provided tissue from their axillary draining lymph nodes. The data were taken from a study of breast tumors, draining lymph nodes, adjacent tissues. Trimming pared 3 bases from V and 1 base from J, leaving 8 bases between. CDR3 length equals 14 residues. Using its own MiXCR run on the multiplex PCR reads, TCRdb lists one record per CDR3 protein. The table lists around 300,000 distinct CDR3 sequences, 30% to 35% of them singletons, with around 1.1% in the top ten. Overall study findings and caveats: Compared with lymph nodes, tumors were less diverse; compared with nontumor tissue, more.

The specimen sequenced was axillary lymph node tissue. This chain joins TRBV12-3 or TRBV12-4 and TRBJ2-3, with D uncertain. The receptor comes from a female donor with breast cancer. Some clones in this sample may be carry-over from other donors' samples. The CDR3 DNA is TGTGCCAGCAGTTTTAGATTCGGCACAGATACGCAGTATTTT. Its protein is CASSFRFGTDTQYF.